This TCR beta chain was sequenced in a study of blood T cell repertoires in COVID-19. Across the study: Samples of COVID-19 (acute and convalescent) were obtained from the United States, Italy and Spain. In each case, the material was cDNA or gDNA derived from T cells, B-cell-depleted T cells, or PBMCs.

In the original processing: Reference gene primer amplification yielded estimated nucleated cell counts. Method: immunoSEQ multiplex PCR; TCRdb's copy keeps in-frame clones and lacks some. For V, J and clone size, that table is used; D and trimming come from the DNA. This table holds tens of thousands of clones, 86% found once. V lost 2 bases and J lost 1; bases outside the gene matches: 5. This CDR3 has 15 residues. CDR1 and CDR2 from the germline V gene are SEHNR and FQNEAQ (reference sequence). Sequenced sample: peripheral blood. The chain uses TRBV7-9 and TRBJ2-7, with 7 bases that match TRBD2. The TCR sequence derives from a man aged 45-65 years with active COVID-19. Here the CDR3 reads CASSLFGLESYEQYF. For the CDR3, the DNA is TGTGCCAGCAGCTTATTCGGACTAGAGTCCTACGAGCAGTACTTC.